This TCR beta chain was retrieved from a study of Graves' ophthalmopathy and Graves' hyperthyroidism. Findings of the study overall: The study's model predicted ophthalmopathy progression at 70.59% sensitivity and around 75% specificity. Cross-validated, the 13-signature model showed 87.88%/81.08% sensitivity/specificity, and 80%/75% in the test set.

Moderate-to-severe activity, CAS at least 3, NOSPECS at least 4 and duration under 3 months characterized donors with ophthalmopathy. There are 13 residues in the CDR3. The V gene lost 3 bases and the J gene lost 10 bases, with 13 bases spanning the gap. Germline assignment: CDR1 DFQATT and CDR2 SNEGSKA (reference sequence). RNA transcripts provided the template for amplifying TCR beta CDR3 regions. HTBI primers were employed in first-round RT-PCR, then a second-round multiplex PCR followed. TCRdb ran MiXCR on the multiplex PCR reads and lists one entry per CDR3 protein. The table includes approximately 330,000 distinct CDR3 sequences, around a sixth detected once. On this clonotype itself: The antigen is not known.

The chain uses TRBV20-1 and TRBJ1-6; weak D call: TRBD1 (5 bases). This clonotype originated in an adult man with Graves' ophthalmopathy. Input material: peripheral blood. CDR3 nucleotide sequence: TGCAGTGCTAGTAGGACGGGGGAGTCACCCCTCCACTTT. Translation gives CSASRTGESPLHF.